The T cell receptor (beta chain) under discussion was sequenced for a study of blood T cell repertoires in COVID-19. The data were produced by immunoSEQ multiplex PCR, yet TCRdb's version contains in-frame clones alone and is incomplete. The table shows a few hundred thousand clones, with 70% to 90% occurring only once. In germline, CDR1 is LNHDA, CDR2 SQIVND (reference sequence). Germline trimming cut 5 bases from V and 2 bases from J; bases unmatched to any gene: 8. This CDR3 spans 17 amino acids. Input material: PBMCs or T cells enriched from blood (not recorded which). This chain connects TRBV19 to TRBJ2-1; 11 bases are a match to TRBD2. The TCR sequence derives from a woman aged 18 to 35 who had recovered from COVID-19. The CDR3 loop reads CASSPLGLAVTYNEQFF. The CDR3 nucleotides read TGTGCCAGTAGTCCCCTGGGACTAGCGGTAACCTACAATGAGCAGTTCTTC.